The T cell receptor (beta chain) described here comes from a study of blood T cell repertoires in COVID-19. Overall study context: Acute-phase and convalescent COVID-19 samples originated in the United States, Italy and Spain. The cDNA or gDNA used as material had been derived from T cells, B-cell-depleted T cells, or PBMCs.

The CDR3 length is 14 residues. Trimming took 9 bases from V and 2 from J, leaving 14 bases between them. Germline CDR1 is MDHEN and CDR2 is SYDVKM. As processed by the authors: Reference gene primer amplification in the assay estimated nucleated cell counts. Sequenced by immunoSEQ multiplex PCR; TCRdb stores in-frame clones only, minus some. That table gives V, J and clone size, and the DNA gave D and trimming. The sample yields roughly 100,000 clones, 89% seen once. The gene calls are TRBV28 and TRBJ2-1, with D perhaps matching TRBD2 (6 bases). This clonotype originated in an elderly woman in a cohort sampled during active COVID-19. Sequencing was performed on peripheral blood. CDR3 residues: CASSRTGAYNEQFF. The DNA for the CDR3 is TGTGCCAGTAGTCGGACGGGGGCCTACAATGAGCAGTTCTTC.